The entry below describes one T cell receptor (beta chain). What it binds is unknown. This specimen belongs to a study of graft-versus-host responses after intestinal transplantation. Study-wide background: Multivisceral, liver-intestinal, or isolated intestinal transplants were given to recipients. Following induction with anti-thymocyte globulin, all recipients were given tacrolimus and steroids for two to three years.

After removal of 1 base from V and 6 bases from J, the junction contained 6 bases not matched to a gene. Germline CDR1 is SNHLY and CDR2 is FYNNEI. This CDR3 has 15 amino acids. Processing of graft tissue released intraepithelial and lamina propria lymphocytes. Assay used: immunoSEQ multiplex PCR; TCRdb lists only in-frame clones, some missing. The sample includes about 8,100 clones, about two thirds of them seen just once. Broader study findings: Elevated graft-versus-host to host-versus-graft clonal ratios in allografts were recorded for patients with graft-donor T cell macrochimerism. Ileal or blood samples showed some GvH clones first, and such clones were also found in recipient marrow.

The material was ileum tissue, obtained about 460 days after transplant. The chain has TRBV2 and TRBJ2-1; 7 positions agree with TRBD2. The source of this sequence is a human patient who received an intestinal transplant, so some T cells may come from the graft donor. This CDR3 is CASSEGLTSFNEQFF. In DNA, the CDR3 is TGTGCCAGCAGTGAAGGCCTGACTAGCTTCAATGAGCAGTTCTTC.